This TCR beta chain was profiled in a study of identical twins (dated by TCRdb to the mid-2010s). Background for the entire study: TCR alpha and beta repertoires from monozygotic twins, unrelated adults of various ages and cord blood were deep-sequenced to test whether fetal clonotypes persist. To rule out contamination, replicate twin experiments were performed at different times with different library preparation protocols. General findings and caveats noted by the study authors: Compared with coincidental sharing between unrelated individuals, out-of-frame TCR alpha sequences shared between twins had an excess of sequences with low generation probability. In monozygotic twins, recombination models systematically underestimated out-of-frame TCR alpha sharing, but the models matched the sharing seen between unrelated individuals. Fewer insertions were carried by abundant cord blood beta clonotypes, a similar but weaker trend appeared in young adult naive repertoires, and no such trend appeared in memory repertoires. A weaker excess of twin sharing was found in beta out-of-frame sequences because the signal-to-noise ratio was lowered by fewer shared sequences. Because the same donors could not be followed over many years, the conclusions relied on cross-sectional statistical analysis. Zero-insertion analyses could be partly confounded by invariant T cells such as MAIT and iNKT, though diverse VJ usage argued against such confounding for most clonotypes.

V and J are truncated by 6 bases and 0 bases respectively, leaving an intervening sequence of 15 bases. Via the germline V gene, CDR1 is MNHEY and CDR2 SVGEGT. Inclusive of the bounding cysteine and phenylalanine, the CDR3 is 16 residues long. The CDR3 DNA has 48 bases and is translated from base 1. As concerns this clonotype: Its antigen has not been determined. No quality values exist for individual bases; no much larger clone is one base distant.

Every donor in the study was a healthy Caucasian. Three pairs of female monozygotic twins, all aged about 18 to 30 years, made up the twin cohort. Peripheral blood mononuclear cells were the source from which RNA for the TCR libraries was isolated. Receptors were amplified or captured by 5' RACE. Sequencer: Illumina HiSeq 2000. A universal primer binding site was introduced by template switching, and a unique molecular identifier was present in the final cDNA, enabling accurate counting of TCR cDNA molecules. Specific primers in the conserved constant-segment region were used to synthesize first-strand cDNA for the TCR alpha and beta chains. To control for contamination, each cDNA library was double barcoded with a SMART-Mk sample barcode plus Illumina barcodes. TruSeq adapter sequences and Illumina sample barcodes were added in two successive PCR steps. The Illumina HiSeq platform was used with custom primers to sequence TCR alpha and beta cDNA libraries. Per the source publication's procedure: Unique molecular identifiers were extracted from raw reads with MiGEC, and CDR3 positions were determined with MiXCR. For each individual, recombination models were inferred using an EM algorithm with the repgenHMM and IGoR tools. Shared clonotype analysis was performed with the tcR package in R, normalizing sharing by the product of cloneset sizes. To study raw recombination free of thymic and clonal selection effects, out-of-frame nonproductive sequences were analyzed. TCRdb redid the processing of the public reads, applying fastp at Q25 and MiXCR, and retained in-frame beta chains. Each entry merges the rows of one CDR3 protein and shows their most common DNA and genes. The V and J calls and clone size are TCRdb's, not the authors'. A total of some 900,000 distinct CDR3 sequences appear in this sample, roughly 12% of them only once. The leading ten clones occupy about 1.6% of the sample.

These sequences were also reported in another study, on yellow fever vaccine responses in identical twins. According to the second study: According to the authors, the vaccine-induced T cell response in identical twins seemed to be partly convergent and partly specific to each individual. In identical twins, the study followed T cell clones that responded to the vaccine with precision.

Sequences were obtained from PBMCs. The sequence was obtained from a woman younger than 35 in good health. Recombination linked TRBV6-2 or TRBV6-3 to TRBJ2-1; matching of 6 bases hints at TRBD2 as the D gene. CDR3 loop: CASSHGSGVSYNEQFF. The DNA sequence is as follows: TGTGCCAGCAGCCACGGGTCGGGGGTCTCCTACAATGAGCAGTTCTTC.